These 25 T cell receptor beta chains came from one sample sequenced in a study of radiotherapy plus CTLA-4 blockade in lung cancer. Some clones are missing from TCRdb's copy, which holds only in-frame ones; the method was immunoSEQ multiplex PCR. The data show about 38,000 clones, around 85% seen once. The sample in question was peripheral blood, obtained from a patient treated with radiotherapy plus ipilimumab. The source of these receptors is a human donor with non-small cell lung cancer whose response to radiotherapy plus ipilimumab could not be evaluated.

The chain carries TRBV9 and TRBJ2-5, with D possibly matching TRBD1 (6 bases). The DNA end favors TRBJ2-7, so the J call may be wrong. CDR1 SGDLS and CDR2 YYNGEE come from the germline V gene. This CDR3 is built from 17 residues. The CDR3 loop is CASSSGVTQPPSPEQYF. CDR3 nucleotides: TGTGCCAGCAGCTCAGGGGTGACGCAACCACCGAGTCCCGAGCAGTACTTC.

The V gene is TRBV7-2, the J gene TRBJ2-5, with 8 positions matching TRBD1. Trimming cost V 1 base and J 7 bases; bases outside gene matches: 8. Germline assignment: CDR1 SGHTA and CDR2 FQGNSA. The CDR3 runs to 15 residues. The CDR3 sequence is CASSLEGQGAGTQYF. The CDR3, as DNA: TGTGCCAGCAGCTTAGAGGGTCAGGGGGCCGGGACCCAGTACTTC.

CDR3 sequence (DNA): TGCGCCAGCAGCCCAAAGGGGGATACGCAGTATTTT. Translating it yields CASSPKGDTQYF. The chain has TRBV5-1 and TRBJ2-3, with a possible D match to TRBD1 (5 bases). Germline loops: CDR1 SGHRS, CDR2 YFSETQ. CDR3 length: 12 amino acids. Trimming took 4 bases from V and 6 from J, leaving 9 bases between them. Complete variable domain (other parts from reference TRBV5-1 and TRBJ2-3): KAGVTQTPRYLIKTRGQQVTLSCSPISGHRSVSWYQQTPGQGLQFLFEYFSETQRNKGNFPGRFSGRQFSNSRSEMNVSTLELGDSALYLCASSPKGDTQYFGPGTRLTVL.

This chain uses TRBV4-1 with TRBJ2-1; 12 bases fit TRBD2. Per the germline V gene, CDR1 is MGHRA and CDR2 is YSYEKL. V dropped 3 bases and J dropped 8; count of bases not matched to a gene: 14. CDR3 length equals 18 residues. CDR3 coding DNA: TGCGCCAGCAGCCATACCCGACTAGCGGGAGTCCGTAGCGATGAGCAGTTCTTC. Amino acids: CASSHTRLAGVRSDEQFF.

The rearrangement links TRBV7-8 to TRBJ1-5; 7 bases are shared with TRBD1. CDR3 length: 12 residues. Per germline, CDR1 SGHVS and CDR2 FQNEAQ. Unmatched junction bases numbered 6, after V lost 5 bases and J lost 11 bases. Here the CDR3 reads CASSPGGSAQHF. CDR3 nucleotides: TGTGCCAGCAGCCCAGGGGGTTCGGCCCAGCATTTT.

The CDR3 is CASTIGRGKWSYNSPLHF. The CDR3 DNA follows: TGTGCCAGTACCATAGGCAGAGGGAAATGGTCCTATAATTCACCCCTCCACTTT. The chain is built from TRBV28 and TRBJ1-6; D is ambiguous. The germline V and J ends were trimmed by 9 bases and 1 base, with 22 bases remaining between them. The CDR3 is 18 amino acids. The germline CDR1 and CDR2 sequences are MDHEN and SYDVKM.

This chain uses TRBV5-8 with TRBJ1-2; TRBD1 matches 8 bases. This CDR3 spans 14 amino acids. Germline CDR1 SGHTS, CDR2 YDEGEE. Unmatched junction bases numbered 5, after V lost 1 base and J lost 6 bases. This CDR3 reads CASSLRTGSDGYTF. CDR3 sequence (DNA): TGTGCCAGCAGCTTGAGGACAGGGTCCGATGGCTACACCTTC.

The gene calls are TRBV6-5 and TRBJ1-5, with D perhaps TRBD1 (6 bases). The CDR3 is 16 residues long. Germline V gene lookup returns CDR1 MNHEY and CDR2 SVGAGI. V shed 4 bases and J shed 2 bases, with 15 bases lying between them. Here the CDR3 reads CASSSNRVEGNQPQHF. CDR3 DNA sequence: TGTGCCAGCAGTTCAAACAGGGTTGAGGGCAATCAGCCCCAGCATTTT.

This sequence joins TRBV7-2 and TRBJ2-3; TRBD2 is a possible D gene (6 bases). The CDR3 extends over 14 amino acids. Germline V gene lookup returns CDR1 SGHTA and CDR2 FQGNSA. V was pared by 4 bases and J by 6 bases, with 14 bases between. CDR3 protein: CASSSGPRGDTQYF. DNA for the CDR3: TGTGCCAGCAGCTCCGGGCCCCGGGGGGATACGCAGTATTTT. The full variable domain, in which reference TRBV7-2 and TRBJ2-3 provide the parts outside the CDR3, is GAGVSQSPSNKVTEKGKDVELRCDPISGHTALYWYRQSLGQGLEFLIYFQGNSAPDKSGLPSDRFSAERTGGSVSTLTIQRTQQEDSAVYLCASSSGPRGDTQYFGPGTRLTVL.

The rearrangement uses TRBV10-1 and TRBJ2-7; the match to TRBD2 covers 7 bases. The CDR3 spans 15 residues. The ends lost 3 bases at V and 9 bases at J; junction bases unmatched: 14. In germline, CDR1 is WNHNN, CDR2 SYGVQD (reference sequence). CDR3 sequence (DNA): TGCGCCAGCAGTGAAGCAAGGATGACTAGCCCCCCGCAGTACTTC. It translates to CASSEARMTSPPQYF.

The rearrangement links TRBV7-3 to TRBJ2-1, with 15 bases fitting TRBD2. The CDR3 loop spans 17 amino acids. CDR1 is SGHTA and CDR2 is FQGTGA in the germline V gene. V shed 5 bases, J shed 7 bases, and the junction held 9 bases outside the gene matches. In nucleotides, the CDR3 is TGTGCCAGCAGCAACCGGACTAGCGGGAGGGCCCGGAATGAGCAGTTCTTC. As protein: CASSNRTSGRARNEQFF.

The rearrangement joins TRBV6-1 to TRBJ2-1; tentative D call: TRBD1 (6 bases). From germline, CDR1 is MNHNS and CDR2 SASEGT. CDR3 length equals 19 residues. Trimming took off 2 bases at V and 1 base at J, with 21 bases between the two ends. This CDR3 reads CASSERQGILVGSYNEQFF. CDR3 DNA: TGTGCCAGCAGTGAACGGCAGGGGATATTAGTAGGGTCCTACAATGAGCAGTTCTTC.

As DNA, the CDR3 is TGCGCCAGCAGTGACACGACGGAGATTAGGACAGATACGCAGTATTTT. Encoded protein: CASSDTTEIRTDTQYF. This chain uses TRBV10-1 with TRBJ2-3; no reliable D call. Germline CDR1 WNHNN, CDR2 SYGVQD (reference sequence). V was pared by 3 bases and J by 3 bases, with 16 bases between. The CDR3 consists of 16 residues.

This chain uses TRBV6-1 with TRBJ1-1, with D unresolved. Trimming removed 8 bases at V and 6 bases at J, with 19 bases between. CDR3 length equals 14 residues. Germline V CDR1 and CDR2: MNHNS, SASEGT. The chain's CDR3 is CASRLSGAVAEAFF. The CDR3 nucleotides read TGTGCCAGCCGCCTCTCCGGTGCGGTCGCTGAAGCTTTCTTT.

The rearrangement links TRBV13 to TRBJ2-3, with 10 bases matching TRBD2. The CDR3 consists of 14 residues. J was trimmed by 7 bases and V by 5 bases; bases with no gene match: 6. Looked up from germline, CDR1 is PRHDT and CDR2 is FYEKMQ (reference sequence). CDR3: CASSPERGGNTQYF. The CDR3 DNA reads as TGTGCCAGCAGCCCCGAGCGGGGGGGAAATACGCAGTATTTT.

This clone has more than one count but fewer than ten. V and J are TRBV5-1 and TRBJ2-5, with D possibly TRBD2 on 5 matching bases. V was clipped by 4 bases and J by 4 bases, with 11 bases between them. The germline CDR1 and CDR2 sequences are SGHRS and YFSETQ. The CDR3 runs 13 residues. As DNA, the CDR3 is TGCGCCAGCAGCCCCCGGAGCGGAGAGACCCAGTACTTC. Amino acids: CASSPRSGETQYF.

This chain uses TRBV5-1 with TRBJ2-2, with TRBD1 matching 7 bases. V lost 5 bases and J lost 6; bases outside the gene matches: 4. Germline V lookup: CDR1 SGHRS, CDR2 YFSETQ. This CDR3 comprises 13 residues. CDR3: CASRTGVSGELFF. In DNA, the CDR3 is TGCGCCAGCAGAACAGGGGTTTCCGGGGAGCTGTTTTTT.

V gene TRBV5-1 combines with J gene TRBJ2-7, with a possible D match to TRBD2 (7 bases). V lost 5 bases and J lost 6, with 18 bases in between. The CDR3 extends over 14 amino acids. The germline V gene has CDR1 SGHRS and CDR2 YFSETQ. CDR3 DNA: TGCGCCAGCAGGACTACGGGGGGCCTCCTCGAGCAGTACTTC. Residues: CASRTTGGLLEQYF.

The chain employs TRBV5-1 and TRBJ2-7; no firm D call. In germline, CDR1 is SGHRS, CDR2 YFSETQ. This CDR3 comprises 13 residues. Trimming took off 1 base at V and 3 bases at J, with 8 bases between the two ends. The CDR3: CASSLLQNYEQYF. CDR3 nucleotide sequence: TGCGCCAGCAGCTTGTTACAGAACTACGAGCAGTACTTC.

The CDR3 here is CASSPRTGKDEQFF. The CDR3 coding sequence is TGTGCCAGCAGCCCCCGGACAGGGAAGGATGAGCAGTTCTTC. The chain combines TRBV7-3 with TRBJ2-1; TRBD1 agrees at 8 bases. V lost 5 bases to trimming and J lost 8 bases; unmatched junction nucleotides: 8. The CDR3 loop spans 14 amino acids. Germline V CDR1 and CDR2: SGHTA, FQGTGA.

The J gene is TRBJ1-2, the V gene TRBV29-1; 7 bases map to TRBD1. V lost 7 bases and J lost 8; bases outside the gene matches: 13. The germline CDR1 and CDR2 sequences are SQVTM and ANQGSEA. CDR3 length: 13 amino acids. The CDR3 DNA reads TGCAGCGCCCTGGACAGGCGGGCCGACGGCTACACCTTC. This gives the protein CSALDRRADGYTF.

This chain links TRBV27 with TRBJ1-5, with a weak D call TRBD1 (6 bases). Germline V gene sequence: CDR1 MNHEY, CDR2 SMNVEV (reference sequence). The CDR3 runs to 14 residues. V was trimmed by 5 bases and J by 6 bases, leaving 14 bases between them. The CDR3 spells CASSVQGQGQPQHF. The CDR3, as DNA: TGTGCCAGCAGTGTACAGGGCCAGGGTCAGCCCCAGCATTTT.

This clone was detected only once. The V gene is TRBV11-3, the J gene TRBJ1-1; tentatively, D is TRBD1 (5 bases). The CDR3 length is 15 residues. From germline, CDR1 is SGHNT and CDR2 YENEEA. Deletions cut 3 bases from V and 6 bases from J, with 17 bases between. CDR3 nucleotides: TGTGCCAGCAGCTTGGCGGGACTCCCGGGGGCTGAAGCTTTCTTT. Translating it yields CASSLAGLPGAEAFF.

The chain couples TRBV29-1 to TRBJ2-7, with D perhaps matching TRBD1 (7 bases). Germline V CDR1 and CDR2: SQVTM, ANQGSEA. This CDR3 region has 12 residues. Written as DNA, the CDR3 is TGCACCTACCGGGCACCAGGGGGGGAGCAGTACTTC. Its translation is CTYRAPGGEQYF.

The chain employs TRBV19 and TRBJ2-1; 8 bases map to TRBD1. Germline values: CDR1 LNHDA, CDR2 SQIVND (reference sequence). The CDR3 has 15 residues. With V trimmed by 3 bases and J by 5 bases, 6 bases remained unmatched. CDR3 sequence (DNA): TGTGCCAGTAGTATTAGACAGGGGCCGGACAATGAGCAGTTCTTC. This codes for CASSIRQGPDNEQFF.